A single TCR beta chain is shown here with its context. The germline V gene encodes CDR1 SEHNR and CDR2 FQNEAQ (reference sequence). The CDR3 is 13 residues long. The ends were cut back, 5 bases at V and 11 bases at J, with 18 bases in the middle. The data stem from a study of blood T cell repertoires in COVID-19. Study-wide context: Samples taken during acute and convalescent COVID-19 were collected in the United States, Italy and Spain. Sample material is recorded as cDNA or gDNA derived from T cells, B-cell-depleted T cells, or PBMCs.

TCRdb's table, derived via immunoSEQ multiplex PCR, lists solely in-frame clones and lacks some. Altogether 50,000 to 55,000 clones are present, approximately 83% being singletons, with the ten largest covering roughly 10%. Specimen: peripheral blood. The gene calls are TRBV7-9 and TRBJ1-1; D not resolved. The sequence was collected from a man older than 75 with COVID-19, enrolled during active disease. For the CDR3, the DNA is TGTGCCAGCAGCGCACCGGCCCAAATGCGGGCTTTCTTT. As protein: CASSAPAQMRAFF.